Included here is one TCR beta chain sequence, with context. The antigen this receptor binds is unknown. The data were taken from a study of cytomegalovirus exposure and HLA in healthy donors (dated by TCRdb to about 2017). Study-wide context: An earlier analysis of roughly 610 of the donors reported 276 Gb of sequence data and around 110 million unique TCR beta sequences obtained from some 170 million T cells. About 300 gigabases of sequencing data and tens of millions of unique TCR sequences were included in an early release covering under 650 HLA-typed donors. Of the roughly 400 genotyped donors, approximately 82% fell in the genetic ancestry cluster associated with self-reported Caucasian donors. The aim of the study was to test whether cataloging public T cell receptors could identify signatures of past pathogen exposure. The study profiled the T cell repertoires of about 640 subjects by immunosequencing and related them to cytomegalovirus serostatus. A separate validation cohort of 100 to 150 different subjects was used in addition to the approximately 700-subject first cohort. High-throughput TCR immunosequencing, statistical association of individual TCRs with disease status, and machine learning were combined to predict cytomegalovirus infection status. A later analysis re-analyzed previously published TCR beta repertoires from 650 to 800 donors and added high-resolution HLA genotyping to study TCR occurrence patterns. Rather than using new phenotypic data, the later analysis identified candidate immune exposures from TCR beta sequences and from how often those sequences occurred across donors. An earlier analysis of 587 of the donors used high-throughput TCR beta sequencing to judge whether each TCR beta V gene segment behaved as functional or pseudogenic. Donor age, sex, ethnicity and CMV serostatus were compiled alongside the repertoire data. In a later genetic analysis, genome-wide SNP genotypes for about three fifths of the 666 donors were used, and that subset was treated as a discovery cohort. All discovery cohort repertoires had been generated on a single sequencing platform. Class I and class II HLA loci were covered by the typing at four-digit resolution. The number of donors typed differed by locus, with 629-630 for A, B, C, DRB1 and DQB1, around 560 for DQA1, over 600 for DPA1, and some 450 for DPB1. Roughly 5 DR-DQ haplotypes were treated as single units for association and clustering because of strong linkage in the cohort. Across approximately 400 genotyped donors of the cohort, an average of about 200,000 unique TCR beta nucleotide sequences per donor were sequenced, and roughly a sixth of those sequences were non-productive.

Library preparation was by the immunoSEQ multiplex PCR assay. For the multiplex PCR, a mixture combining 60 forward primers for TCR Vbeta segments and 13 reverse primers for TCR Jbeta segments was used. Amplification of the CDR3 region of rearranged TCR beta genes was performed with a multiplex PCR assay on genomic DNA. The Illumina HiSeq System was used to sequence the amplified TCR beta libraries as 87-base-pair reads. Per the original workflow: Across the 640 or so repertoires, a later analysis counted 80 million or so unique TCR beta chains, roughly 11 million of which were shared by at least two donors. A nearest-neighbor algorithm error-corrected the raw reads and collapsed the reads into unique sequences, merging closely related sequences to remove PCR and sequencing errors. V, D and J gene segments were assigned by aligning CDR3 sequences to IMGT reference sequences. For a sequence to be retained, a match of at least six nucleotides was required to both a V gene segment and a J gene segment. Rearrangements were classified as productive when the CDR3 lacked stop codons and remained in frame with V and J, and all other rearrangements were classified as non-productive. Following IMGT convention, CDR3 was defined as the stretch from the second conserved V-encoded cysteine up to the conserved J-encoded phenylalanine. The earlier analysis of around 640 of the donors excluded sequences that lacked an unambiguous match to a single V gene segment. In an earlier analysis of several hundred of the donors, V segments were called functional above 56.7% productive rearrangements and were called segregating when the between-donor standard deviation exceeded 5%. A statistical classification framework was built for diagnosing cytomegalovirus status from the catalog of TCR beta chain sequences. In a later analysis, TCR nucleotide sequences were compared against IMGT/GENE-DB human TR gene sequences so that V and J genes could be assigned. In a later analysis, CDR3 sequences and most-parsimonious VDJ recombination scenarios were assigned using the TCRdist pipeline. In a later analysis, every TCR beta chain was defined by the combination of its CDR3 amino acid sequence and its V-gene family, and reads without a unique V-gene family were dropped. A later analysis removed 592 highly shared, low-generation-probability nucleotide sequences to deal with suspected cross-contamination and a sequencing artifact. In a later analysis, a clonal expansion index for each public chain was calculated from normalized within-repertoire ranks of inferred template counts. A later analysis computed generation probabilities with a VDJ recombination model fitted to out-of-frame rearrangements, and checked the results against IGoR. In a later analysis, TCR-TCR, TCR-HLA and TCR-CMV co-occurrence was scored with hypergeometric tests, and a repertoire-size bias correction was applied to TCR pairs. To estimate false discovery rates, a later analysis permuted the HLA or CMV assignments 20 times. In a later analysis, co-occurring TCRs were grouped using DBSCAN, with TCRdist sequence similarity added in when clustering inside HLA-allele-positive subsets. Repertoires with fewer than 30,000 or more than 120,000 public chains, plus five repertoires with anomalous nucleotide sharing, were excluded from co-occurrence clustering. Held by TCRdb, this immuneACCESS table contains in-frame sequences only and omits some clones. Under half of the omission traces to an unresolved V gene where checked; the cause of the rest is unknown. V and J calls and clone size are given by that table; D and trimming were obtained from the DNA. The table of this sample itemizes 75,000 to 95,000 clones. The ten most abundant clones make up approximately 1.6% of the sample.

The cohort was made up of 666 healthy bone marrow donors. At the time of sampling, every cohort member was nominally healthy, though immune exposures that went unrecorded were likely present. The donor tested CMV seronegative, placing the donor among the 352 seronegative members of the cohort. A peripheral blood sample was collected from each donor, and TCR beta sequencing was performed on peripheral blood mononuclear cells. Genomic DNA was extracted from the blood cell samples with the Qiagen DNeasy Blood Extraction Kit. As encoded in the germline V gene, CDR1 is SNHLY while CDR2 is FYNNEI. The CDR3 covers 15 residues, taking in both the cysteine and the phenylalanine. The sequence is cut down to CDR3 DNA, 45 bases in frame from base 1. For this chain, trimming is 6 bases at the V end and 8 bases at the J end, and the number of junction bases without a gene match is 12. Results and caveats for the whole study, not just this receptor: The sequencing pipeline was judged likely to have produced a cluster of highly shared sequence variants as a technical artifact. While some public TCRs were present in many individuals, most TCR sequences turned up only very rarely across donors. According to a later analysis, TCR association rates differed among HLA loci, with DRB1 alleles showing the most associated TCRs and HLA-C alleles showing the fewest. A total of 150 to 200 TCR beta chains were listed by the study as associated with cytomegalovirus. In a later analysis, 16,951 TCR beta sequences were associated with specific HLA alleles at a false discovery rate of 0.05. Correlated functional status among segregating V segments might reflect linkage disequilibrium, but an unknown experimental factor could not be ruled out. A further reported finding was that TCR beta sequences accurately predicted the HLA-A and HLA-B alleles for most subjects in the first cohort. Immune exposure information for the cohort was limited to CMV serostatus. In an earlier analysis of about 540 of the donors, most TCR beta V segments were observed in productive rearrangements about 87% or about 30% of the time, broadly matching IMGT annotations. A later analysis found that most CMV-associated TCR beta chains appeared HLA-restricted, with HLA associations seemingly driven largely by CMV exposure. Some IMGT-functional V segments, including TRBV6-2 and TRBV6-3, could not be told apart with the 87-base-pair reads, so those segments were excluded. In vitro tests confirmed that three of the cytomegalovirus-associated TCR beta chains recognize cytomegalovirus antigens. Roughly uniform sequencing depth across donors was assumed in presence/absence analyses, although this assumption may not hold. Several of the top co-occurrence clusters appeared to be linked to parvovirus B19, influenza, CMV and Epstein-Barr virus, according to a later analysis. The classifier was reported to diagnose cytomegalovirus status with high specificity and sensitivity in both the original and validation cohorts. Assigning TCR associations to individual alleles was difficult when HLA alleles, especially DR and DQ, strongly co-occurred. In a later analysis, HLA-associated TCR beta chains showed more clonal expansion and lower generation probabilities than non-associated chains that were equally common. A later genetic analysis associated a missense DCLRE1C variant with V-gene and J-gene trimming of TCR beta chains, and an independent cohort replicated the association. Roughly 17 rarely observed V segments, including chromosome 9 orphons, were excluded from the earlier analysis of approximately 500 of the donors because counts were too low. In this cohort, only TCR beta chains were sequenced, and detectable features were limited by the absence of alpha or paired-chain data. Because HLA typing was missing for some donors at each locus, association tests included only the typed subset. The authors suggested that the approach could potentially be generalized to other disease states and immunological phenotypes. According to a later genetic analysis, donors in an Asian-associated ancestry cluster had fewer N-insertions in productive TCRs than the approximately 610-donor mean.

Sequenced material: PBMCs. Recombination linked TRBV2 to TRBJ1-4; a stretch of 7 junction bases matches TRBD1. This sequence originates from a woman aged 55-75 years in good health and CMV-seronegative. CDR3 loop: CASRTGNPVWEKLFF. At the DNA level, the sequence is TGTGCCAGCAGGACAGGGAATCCGGTATGGGAAAAACTGTTTTTT.